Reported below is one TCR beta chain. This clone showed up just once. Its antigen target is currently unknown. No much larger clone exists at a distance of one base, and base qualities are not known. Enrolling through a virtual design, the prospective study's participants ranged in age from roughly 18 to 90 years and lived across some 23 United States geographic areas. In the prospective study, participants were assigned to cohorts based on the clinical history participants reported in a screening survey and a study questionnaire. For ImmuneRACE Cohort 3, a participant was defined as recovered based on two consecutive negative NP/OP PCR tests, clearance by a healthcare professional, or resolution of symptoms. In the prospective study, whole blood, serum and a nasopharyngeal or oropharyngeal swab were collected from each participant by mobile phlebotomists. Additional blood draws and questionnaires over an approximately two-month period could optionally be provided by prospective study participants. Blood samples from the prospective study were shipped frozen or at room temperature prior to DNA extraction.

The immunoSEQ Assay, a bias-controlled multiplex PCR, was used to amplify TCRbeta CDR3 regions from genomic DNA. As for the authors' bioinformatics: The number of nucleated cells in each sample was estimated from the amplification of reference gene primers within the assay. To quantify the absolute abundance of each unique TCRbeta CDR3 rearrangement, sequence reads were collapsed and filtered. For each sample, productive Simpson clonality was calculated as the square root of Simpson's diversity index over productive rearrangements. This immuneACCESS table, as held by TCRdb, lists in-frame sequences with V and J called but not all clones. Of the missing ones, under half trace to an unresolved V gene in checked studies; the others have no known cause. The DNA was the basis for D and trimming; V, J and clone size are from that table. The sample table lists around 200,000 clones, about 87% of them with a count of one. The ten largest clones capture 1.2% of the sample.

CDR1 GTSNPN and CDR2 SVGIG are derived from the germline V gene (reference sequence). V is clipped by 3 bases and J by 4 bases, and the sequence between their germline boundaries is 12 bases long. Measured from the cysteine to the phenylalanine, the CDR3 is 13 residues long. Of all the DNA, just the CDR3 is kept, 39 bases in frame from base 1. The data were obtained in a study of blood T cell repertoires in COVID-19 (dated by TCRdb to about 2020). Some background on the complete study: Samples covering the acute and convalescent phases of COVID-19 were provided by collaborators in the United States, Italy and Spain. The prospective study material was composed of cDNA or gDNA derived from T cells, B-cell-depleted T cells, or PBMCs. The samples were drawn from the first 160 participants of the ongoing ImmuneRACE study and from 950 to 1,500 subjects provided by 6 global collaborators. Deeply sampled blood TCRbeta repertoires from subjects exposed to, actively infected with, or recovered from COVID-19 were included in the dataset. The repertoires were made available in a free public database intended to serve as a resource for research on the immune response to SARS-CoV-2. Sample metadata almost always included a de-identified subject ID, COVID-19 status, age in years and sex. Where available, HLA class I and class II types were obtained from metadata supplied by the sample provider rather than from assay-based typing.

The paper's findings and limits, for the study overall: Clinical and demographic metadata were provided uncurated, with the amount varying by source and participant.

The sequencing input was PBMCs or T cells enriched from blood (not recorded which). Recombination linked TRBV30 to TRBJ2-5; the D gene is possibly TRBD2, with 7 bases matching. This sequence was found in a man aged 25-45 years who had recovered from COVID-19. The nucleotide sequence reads TGTGCCTGGAGGCAGGGGAGGGGAGAGACCCAGTACTTC. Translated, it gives CAWRQGRGETQYF. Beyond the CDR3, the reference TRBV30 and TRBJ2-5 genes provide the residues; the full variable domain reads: SQTIHQWPATLVQPVGSPLSLECTVEGTSNPNLYWYRQAAGRGLQLLFYSVGIGQISSEVPQNLSASRPQDRQFILSSKKLLLSDSGFYLCAWRQGRGETQYFGPGTRLLVL.